This T cell receptor (beta chain) was captured in a study of blood T cell repertoires in COVID-19. For the study at large: The samples span acute and convalescent COVID-19 from the United States, Italy and Spain. Sample material is recorded as cDNA or gDNA derived from T cells, B-cell-depleted T cells, or PBMCs.

In the original analysis: Counts of nucleated cells, estimated from reference gene primer amplification, were obtained. Using immunoSEQ multiplex PCR, the repertoire was profiled, and TCRdb retains in-frame clones only, with some absent. That table gives V, J and clone size, and the DNA gave D and trimming. The sample contains about 150,000 clones, over 70% of which appear only once. Germline CDR1 and CDR2: MNHEY and SVGEGT. This CDR3 contains 11 residues. V was trimmed by 5 bases and J by 5 bases, leaving 6 bases between them. The sequence came from a man between 45 and 60 years old who had recovered from COVID-19. This rearrangement joins TRBV6-2 or TRBV6-3 to TRBJ2-5; no clear D gene. What was sequenced was peripheral blood. CDR3 protein: CASSTGETQYF. The CDR3 coding sequence is TGTGCCAGCAGTACCGGGGAGACCCAGTACTTC.